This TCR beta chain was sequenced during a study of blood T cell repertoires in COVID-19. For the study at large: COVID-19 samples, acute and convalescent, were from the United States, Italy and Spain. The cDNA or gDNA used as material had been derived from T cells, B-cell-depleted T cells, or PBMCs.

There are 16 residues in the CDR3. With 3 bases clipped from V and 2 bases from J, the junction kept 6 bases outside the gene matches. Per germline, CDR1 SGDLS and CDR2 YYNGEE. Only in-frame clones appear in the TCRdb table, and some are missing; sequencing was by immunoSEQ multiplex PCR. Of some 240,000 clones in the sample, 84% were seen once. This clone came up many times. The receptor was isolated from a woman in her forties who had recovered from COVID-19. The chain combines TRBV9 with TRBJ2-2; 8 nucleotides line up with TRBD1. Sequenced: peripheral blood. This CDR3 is CASSAPGTGNTGELFF. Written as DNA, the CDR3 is TGTGCCAGCAGCGCCCCCGGGACAGGAAACACCGGGGAGCTGTTTTTT.